This T cell receptor beta chain was sequenced during a study of graft-versus-host responses after intestinal transplantation. V was pared by 4 bases and J by 4 bases, with 18 bases between. Per germline, CDR1 SGDLS and CDR2 YYNGEE. The CDR3 has 16 amino acids. The protocol was immunoSEQ multiplex PCR, while the TCRdb copy is restricted to in-frame clones and leaves out a portion. Of roughly 120,000 clones listed, more than 85% are singletons. About this clone itself: Its antigen is as yet unknown.

This receptor was taken from a human donor who was the organ donor for an intestinal transplant. The chain has TRBV9 and TRBJ2-1; D might be TRBD2 (6 bases). The material sequenced was unstimulated CD8+ T cells sorted from spleen or lymph node cells, taken before transplant. The CDR3 here is CASSPRGEVPYNEQFF. The CDR3 nucleotides read TGTGCCAGCAGCCCCCGTGGGGAGGTTCCGTACAATGAGCAGTTCTTC.